This T cell receptor beta chain was sequenced for a study of identical twins. Broader study findings: Within cord blood, abundant beta clonotypes carried fewer insertions, but memory repertoires showed no such trend. Where beta out-of-frame sequences were concerned, excess twin sharing was weaker.

Every donor was a healthy Caucasian. From the 5' RACE reads, TCRdb called clonotypes with MiXCR, one entry per CDR3 protein. The sample yields approximately 490,000 distinct CDR3 sequences, around 20% seen once. A few counts support this clonotype. Its matching antigen is unknown. These data also featured in a second study, about yellow fever vaccine responses in identical twins.

The sequence was collected from a woman aged 18-35 years in good health. The sequencing input was CD4+ T cells sorted from blood.

This chain's CDR3 is CASSLEGIGYEQYF. The CDR3 DNA reads as TGTGCCAGCAGCCTGGAGGGAATCGGCTACGAGCAGTACTTC. J is TRBJ2-7 and V is TRBV7-3; possible D gene TRBD2, 6 bases. Trimming took 5 bases from V and 3 from J, leaving 14 bases between them. Germline lookup yields CDR1 SGHTA and CDR2 FQGTGA. This CDR3 has 14 amino acids. The full variable domain, with the rest looked up from reference TRBV7-3 and TRBJ2-7, is GAGVSQTPSNKVTEKGKYVELRCDPISGHTALYWYRQSLGQGPEFLIYFQGTGAADDSGLPNDRFFAVRPEGSVSTLKIQRTERGDSAVYLCASSLEGIGYEQYFGPGTRLTVT.